This T cell receptor (beta chain) appears in the sequencing data of a study of blood T cell repertoires in COVID-19. For the study at large: Researchers got acute and convalescent COVID-19 samples from the United States, Italy and Spain. The cDNA or gDNA used as material had been derived from T cells, B-cell-depleted T cells, or PBMCs.

Germline CDR1 reads LNHDA; CDR2 reads SQIVND (reference sequence). There are 18 residues in the CDR3. The J segment lost 1 base and the V segment lost 3 bases, leaving 9 bases of the junction unmatched. Per the study methods: The authors estimated nucleated cell counts from reference gene primer amplification. The method was immunoSEQ multiplex PCR; TCRdb's version includes in-frame clones alone and lacks a portion of them. V and J calls and clone size are as listed in that table; D and trimming were resolved from the DNA. The sample shows about 240,000 clones, 75% to 90% of them seen only once. The gene calls are TRBV19 and TRBJ2-3; 11 nucleotides align to TRBD1. This TCR derives from a man aged 60 to 75 who had recovered from COVID-19. What was sequenced was peripheral blood. The DNA of the CDR3 is TGTGCCAGTAGTATTAGGGACAGGGGGTTATTCGGCACAGATACGCAGTATTTT. This codes for CASSIRDRGLFGTDTQYF.